The 9 T cell receptor beta chains listed next were all sequenced from one sample in a study of blood T cell repertoires in COVID-19. Data came from immunoSEQ multiplex PCR; TCRdb stores just in-frame clones and leaves some out. The sample consists of 96,000 or so clones, around 90% of them appearing once. Material: peripheral blood. Source of these receptors: a human donor with COVID-19, enrolled during active disease. The donor label of this sample is uncertain.

The chain combines TRBV29-1 with TRBJ2-3, with D possibly being TRBD1 or TRBD2 (5 bases each). Between the trimmed V and J ends, which lost 7 bases and 2 bases, there was a span of 13 bases. The CDR3 is 13 residues long. Per germline, CDR1 SQVTM and CDR2 ANQGSEA. The DNA for the CDR3 is TGCAGCGAGGGGCTAGCACACACAGATACGCAGTATTTT. Translation: CSEGLAHTDTQYF.

This chain uses TRBV19 with TRBJ1-2; TRBD1 might be the D (5 bases). CDR1 LNHDA and CDR2 SQIVND come from the germline V gene (reference sequence). Trimming took off 2 bases at V and 3 bases at J, with 7 bases between the two ends. The CDR3 covers 13 residues. Here the CDR3 DNA reads TGTGCCAGTAGTATACAGGGCCACTATGGCTACACCTTC. Translation gives CASSIQGHYGYTF.

This clone showed up just a few times. The chain uses TRBV18 and TRBJ1-1; perhaps TRBD1 as D (6 bases). V was shortened by 3 bases and J by 0 bases, with 20 bases between the two germline ends. The CDR3 covers 18 residues. CDR1 KGHSH and CDR2 LQKENI come from the germline V gene. CDR3 coding DNA: TGTGCCAGCTCACCTCATCGGGAGGTGGGGGCCATGAACACTGAAGCTTTCTTT. It is translated as CASSPHREVGAMNTEAFF.

The chain carries TRBV7-3 and TRBJ2-5; 9 bases are shared with TRBD2. Trimming cost V 6 bases and J 2 bases; bases outside gene matches: 7. The germline V gene has CDR1 SGHTA and CDR2 FQGTGA. CDR3 length equals 15 residues. CDR3 residues: CASSKNAGGQETQYF. The CDR3 DNA reads as TGTGCCAGCAGTAAAAATGCGGGGGGGCAAGAGACCCAGTACTTC.

The chain links TRBV5-8 to TRBJ1-5; 7 bases line up with TRBD1. This CDR3 is built from 13 residues. CDR1 is SGHTS, CDR2 YDEGEE, per germline. V lost 4 bases to trimming and J lost 9 bases; unmatched junction nucleotides: 7. CDR3 sequence reads: CASSRHRGGPQHF. CDR3 sequence (DNA): TGTGCCAGCAGCCGTCACAGGGGAGGGCCCCAGCATTTT. The full variable domain, with the rest looked up from reference TRBV5-8 and TRBJ1-5, is EAGVTQSPTHLIKTRGQQATLRCSPISGHTSVYWYQQALGLGLQFLLWYDEGEERNRGNFPPRFSGRQFPNYSSELNVNALELEDSALYLCASSRHRGGPQHFGDGTRLSIL.

This chain uses TRBV2 with TRBJ1-2; D possibly corresponds to TRBD1 (5 bases). This CDR3 comprises 14 residues. Germline V gene lookup returns CDR1 SNHLY and CDR2 FYNNEI. V was trimmed by 1 base and J by 6 bases, leaving 12 bases between them. Here the CDR3 DNA reads TGTGCCAGCAGTGAAGAAAGGGGAAGAAATGGCTACACCTTC. Translating it yields CASSEERGRNGYTF. The full variable domain, rest sourced from reference TRBV2 and TRBJ1-2, is EPEVTQTPSHQVTQMGQEVILRCVPISNHLYFYWYRQILGQKVEFLVSFYNNEISEKSEIFDDQFSVERPDGSNFTLKIRSTKLEDSAMYFCASSEERGRNGYTFGSGTRLTVV.

The chain carries TRBV3-1 (or the pseudogene TRBV3-2) and TRBJ1-6; 7 bases are shared with TRBD1. Germline CDR1 LGHDT, CDR2 YNNKEL (reference sequence). The CDR3 covers 14 residues. V lost 3 bases and J lost 7; bases outside the gene matches: 3. CDR3 region: CASSHGRGNSPLHF. The CDR3 DNA reads TGTGCCAGCAGCCACGGCAGGGGGAATTCACCCCTCCACTTT.

V gene TRBV7-9 combines with J gene TRBJ1-2; D uncertain. CDR3 size: 11 residues. Germline assignment: CDR1 SEHNR and CDR2 FQNEAQ (reference sequence). Trimming removed 7 bases at V and 8 bases at J, with 11 bases between. The CDR3 region is CASNPTNGYTF. Here the CDR3 DNA reads TGTGCCAGCAACCCTACCAACGGCTACACCTTC. Drawing the rest from reference TRBV7-9 and TRBJ1-2, the complete variable domain is DTGVSQNPRHKITKRGQNVTFRCDPISEHNRLYWYRQTLGQGPEFLTYFQNEAQLEKSRLLSDRFSAERPKGSFSTLEIQRTEQGDSAMYLCASNPTNGYTFGSGTRLTVV.

A single count supports this clone. Written as DNA, the CDR3 is TGTGCCAGCAGCTTAAGTCTAGCGGCGGTCAATGAGCAGTTCTTC. Its translation: CASSLSLAAVNEQFF. J is TRBJ2-1 and V is TRBV7-3; 7 bases match TRBD2. CDR3 size: 15 residues. V gave up 1 base and J gave up 6 bases; unmatched junction bases: 6. Germline V gives CDR1 SGHTA, CDR2 FQGTGA.